This TCR beta chain was recorded in a study of blood T cell repertoires in COVID-19. Study-wide background: Recovered participants had two consecutive negative NP/OP PCR tests, healthcare professional clearance, or symptom resolution.

V was clipped by 2 bases and J by 12 bases, with 12 bases between them. Per the germline V gene, CDR1 is SNHLY and CDR2 is FYNNEI. The CDR3 covers 12 residues. Here immunoSEQ multiplex PCR was the method, and the copy in TCRdb shows in-frame clones only, minus some. The sample records some 160,000 clones, about 80% being singletons. This clonotype originated in a woman in her seventies in a cohort exposed to, infected with or recovered from COVID-19 (not recorded which). The sequencing sample was made of PBMCs or T cells enriched from blood (not recorded which). This sequence joins TRBV2 and TRBJ2-3; unclear D gene. CDR3: CASSETGEHQYF. CDR3 coding DNA: TGTGCCAGCAGTGAAACCGGAGAGCACCAGTATTTT.